This entry lists 30 T cell receptor beta chains sequenced from one sample in a study of T cells after yellow fever vaccination. TCRdb re-derived calls from the 5' RACE reads in MiXCR, one entry per CDR3 protein. Among 95,000 to 100,000 distinct CDR3 sequences listed, approximately 5.5% were seen once. Specimen: CD8+ T cells sorted from PBMCs, collected 10 days after the yellow fever booster vaccination. These TCRs come from a man between 18 and 29 years old who received the YFV17D yellow fever vaccine.

A few counts support this clonotype. The genes are TRBV7-9 and TRBJ2-3, with a possible D match to TRBD2 (6 bases). CDR3 length equals 16 residues. The V end was cut by 4 bases, the J end by 1 base, with 15 bases between. Germline V gene sequence: CDR1 SEHNR, CDR2 FQNEAQ (reference sequence). The CDR3 is CASSSGRSGGTDTQYF. DNA for the CDR3: TGTGCCAGCAGCTCCGGACGCTCGGGGGGCACAGATACGCAGTATTTT.

The chain employs TRBV5-1 and TRBJ1-6, with D perhaps matching TRBD1 (5 bases). The germline V gene has CDR1 SGHRS and CDR2 YFSETQ. The length of the CDR3 is 13 residues. V lost 2 bases, J lost 6 bases, and 6 bases lay in between. CDR3 in amino acids: CASSFQGNSPLHF. The CDR3 DNA reads as TGCGCCAGCAGCTTCCAGGGTAATTCACCCCTCCACTTT. Based on the CDR3 plus reference TRBV5-1 and TRBJ1-6, the full variable domain is KAGVTQTPRYLIKTRGQQVTLSCSPISGHRSVSWYQQTPGQGLQFLFEYFSETQRNKGNFPGRFSGRQFSNSRSEMNVSTLELGDSALYLCASSFQGNSPLHFGNGTRLTVT.

This clonotype has ten or more counts. The V call is TRBV5-5, the J call TRBJ2-2; a weak D match, TRBD1 (6 bases). CDR3 size: 16 residues. The germline CDR1 and CDR2 sequences are SGHKS and YYEKEE (reference sequence). The V and J ends lost 5 bases and 5 bases respectively, with 19 bases between them. The CDR3 DNA reads as TGTGCCAGCAGAGGAGAACAGGGTTTCGTTACCGGGGAGCTGTTTTTT. Translation: CASRGEQGFVTGELFF.

This clonotype was seen more than once but under ten times. The rearrangement joins TRBV6-5 to TRBJ2-1; the D gene is possibly TRBD1 (5 bases). Germline CDR1 MNHEY, CDR2 SVGAGI. V was cut by 6 bases and J by 3 bases, with 9 bases left in between. The CDR3 sequence is 13 residues long. CDR3 nucleotide sequence: TGTGCCAGCAGGACTGGACACTACAATGAGCAGTTCTTC. Translation: CASRTGHYNEQFF.

In its sample, this clonotype was seen a few times. V and J are TRBV9 and TRBJ2-7; D uncertain. V gave up 3 bases and J gave up 7 bases, with 14 bases separating them. Germline CDR1 SGDLS, CDR2 YYNGEE. This CDR3 region has 13 residues. Here the CDR3 reads CASSDQTTREQYF. The CDR3 coding sequence is TGTGCCAGCAGCGACCAAACGACGCGGGAGCAGTACTTC.

This clonotype was observed a few times. The genes are TRBV13 and TRBJ2-2; 13 positions agree with TRBD2. This CDR3 comprises 16 residues. The junction had 4 bases not matched to a gene; V was cut back by 4 bases and J by 5 bases. CDR1 PRHDT and CDR2 FYEKMQ come from the germline V gene (reference sequence). Written as DNA, the CDR3 is TGTGCCAGCAGCTACGGACTAGCGGGGGTTACCGGGGAGCTGTTTTTT. Its translation is CASSYGLAGVTGELFF.

This clonotype has more than one count but fewer than ten. The rearrangement uses TRBV9 and TRBJ2-4, with TRBD1 matching 7 bases. This CDR3 spans 17 amino acids. V was clipped by 0 bases and J by 7 bases; unmatched bases: 13. Germline loops: CDR1 SGDLS, CDR2 YYNGEE. CDR3 loop: CASSVGPGATGQNIQYF. The CDR3 bases are TGTGCCAGCAGCGTAGGACCCGGGGCCACGGGACAGAACATTCAGTACTTC.

Ten or more counts support this clonotype. The V call is TRBV7-8, the J call TRBJ2-1, with D possibly being TRBD1 (5 bases). This CDR3 region has 14 residues. V was shortened by 4 bases and J by 10 bases, with 17 bases between the two germline ends. Germline values: CDR1 SGHVS, CDR2 FQNEAQ. The CDR3 reads CASSYPLSGREQFF. The DNA for the CDR3 is TGTGCCAGCAGCTACCCCCTTTCAGGGCGGGAGCAGTTCTTC.

This clonotype was counted a few times. The gene calls are TRBV9 and TRBJ1-3; D call uncertain. Trimming took off 1 base at V and 3 bases at J, with 11 bases between the two ends. The CDR3 length is 15 residues. Germline lookup yields CDR1 SGDLS and CDR2 YYNGEE. Here the CDR3 DNA reads TGTGCCAGCAGCGTACTACCGGAAAGTGGAAACACCATATATTTT. Translation gives CASSVLPESGNTIYF.

This clonotype was observed many times. The rearrangement joins TRBV5-1 to TRBJ2-3; a weak D match, TRBD1 (5 bases). Looked up from germline, CDR1 is SGHRS and CDR2 is YFSETQ. V lost 0 bases and J lost 3, with 11 bases in between. The CDR3 spans 15 residues. The CDR3 here is CASSLGWGTTDTQYF. CDR3 in DNA: TGCGCCAGCAGCTTGGGTTGGGGCACGACAGATACGCAGTATTTT.

The sample holds a few counts of this clonotype. J is TRBJ2-2 and V is TRBV28; D is undetermined. This CDR3 spans 13 amino acids. The germline V gene has CDR1 MDHEN and CDR2 SYDVKM. V lost 6 bases, J lost 3 bases, and 8 bases lay in between. In DNA, the CDR3 is TGTGCCAGCAGCCTCTTTGACACCGGGGAGCTGTTTTTT. Protein sequence: CASSLFDTGELFF. The full variable domain, its missing parts supplied by reference TRBV28 and TRBJ2-2, is DVKVTQSSRYLVKRTGEKVFLECVQDMDHENMFWYRQDPGLGLRLIYFSYDVKMKEKGDIPEGYSVSREKKERFSLILESASTNQTSMYLCASSLFDTGELFFGEGSRLTVL.

Only a few counts were recorded for this clonotype. The CDR3 DNA reads as TGTGCCGTAACTTCGGGGGGTTCCTACGAGCAGTACTTC. As protein: CAVTSGGSYEQYF. This chain uses TRBV7-9 with TRBJ2-7; 7 nucleotides agree with TRBD2. Germline CDR1 and CDR2: SEHNR and FQNEAQ (reference sequence). The J segment lost 1 base and the V segment lost 11 bases, leaving 8 bases of the junction unmatched. The CDR3 consists of 13 residues.

This clonotype was counted a few times. This rearrangement joins TRBV7-3 to TRBJ1-1, with D possibly TRBD1 on 5 matching bases. Germline V gives CDR1 SGHTA, CDR2 FQGTGA. Trimming left V 1 base short and J 6 bases short, with 12 bases between. CDR3 length: 14 amino acids. The CDR3 nucleotides are TGTGCCAGCAGCTTAATAGGGGTAGGGTCTGAAGCTTTCTTT. It is translated as CASSLIGVGSEAFF. Supplemented by reference TRBV7-3 and TRBJ1-1, the full variable domain reads GAGVSQTPSNKVTEKGKYVELRCDPISGHTALYWYRQSLGQGPEFLIYFQGTGAADDSGLPNDRFFAVRPEGSVSTLKIQRTERGDSAVYLCASSLIGVGSEAFFGQGTRLTVV.

The V call is TRBV15, the J call TRBJ2-7; D might be TRBD1 or TRBD2, each matching 5 bases. Between the trimmed V and J ends, which lost 1 base and 9 bases, there was a span of 22 bases. The germline CDR1 and CDR2 sequences are LNHNV and YYDKDF (reference sequence). The CDR3 contains 16 residues. The CDR3 coding sequence is TGTGCCACCAGCAGAGCGTCTGAGCTTTCGGGGACGGGGCAGTACTTC. It is translated as CATSRASELSGTGQYF.

The J gene is TRBJ1-3, the V gene TRBV4-2; tentative D call: TRBD1 (5 bases). This CDR3 region has 12 residues. Per the germline V gene, CDR1 is LGHNA and CDR2 is YNFKEQ. Between the trimmed V and J ends, which lost 4 bases and 7 bases, there was a span of 8 bases. CDR3 in DNA: TGTGCCAGCAGCCCGGGGGGTAACACCATATATTTT. It specifies CASSPGGNTIYF.

This clonotype was picked up a small number of times. J is TRBJ1-1 and V is TRBV5-1; D unresolved. The V end was cut by 4 bases, the J end by 1 base, with 11 bases between. Germline loops: CDR1 SGHRS, CDR2 YFSETQ. CDR3 length equals 14 residues. CDR3 sequence reads: CASSPIASNTEAFF. CDR3 bases: TGCGCCAGCAGCCCGATCGCTTCGAACACTGAAGCTTTCTTT.

This clonotype has a count of ten or more. The chain recombines TRBV7-9 with TRBJ2-7, with 9 bases lining up with TRBD1. V lost 1 base, J lost 2 bases, and 3 bases stayed unmatched. The CDR3 is 15 amino acids. Germline V lookup: CDR1 SEHNR, CDR2 FQNEAQ (reference sequence). As DNA, the CDR3 is TGTGCCAGCAGCTTAGAGGACAGGGGTCCCTACGAGCAGTACTTC. This encodes CASSLEDRGPYEQYF.

This sequence joins TRBV5-6 and TRBJ2-1; TRBD2 might be the D (5 bases). The CDR3 extends over 14 amino acids. Looked up from germline, CDR1 is SGHDT and CDR2 is YYEEEE. The ends were cut back, 7 bases at V and 5 bases at J, with 16 bases in the middle. The DNA of the CDR3 is TGTGCCAGCGGCCCGGCGGGCCAGCACAATGAGCAGTTCTTC. This translates into CASGPAGQHNEQFF.

J is TRBJ2-5 and V is TRBV14; TRBD2 matches at 12 bases. V gave up 0 bases and J gave up 5 bases; unmatched junction bases: 13. The CDR3 is 19 residues long. Germline-derived CDR1 and CDR2 are SGHDN and FVKESK. For the CDR3, the DNA is TGTGCCAGCAGCCAAGAAAGAGGACTAGCGGGGTTTGCGGGTGAGACCCAGTACTTC. Its translation is CASSQERGLAGFAGETQYF.

This chain uses TRBV5-4 with TRBJ2-1; possibly TRBD1 or TRBD2 for D (6 bases each). Germline V lookup: CDR1 SGHNT, CDR2 YYREEE (reference sequence). Trimming removed 4 bases from V and 7 bases from J, with 18 bases in between. This CDR3 region has 15 residues. The CDR3 spells CASSADGGPRNEQFF. CDR3 DNA sequence: TGTGCCAGCAGCGCTGACGGGGGCCCAAGGAATGAGCAGTTCTTC.

The chain couples TRBV13 to TRBJ2-4; D is ambiguous. Trimming took 0 bases from V and 4 from J, leaving 10 bases between them. Germline V CDR1 and CDR2: PRHDT, FYEKMQ (reference sequence). CDR3 size: 15 residues. As DNA, the CDR3 is TGTGCCAGCAGCTTAGGAACTGGGGAAAAAAACATTCAGTACTTC. It is translated as CASSLGTGEKNIQYF.

There are a few counts of this clonotype. The J gene is TRBJ2-7, the V gene TRBV27, with 9 bases matching TRBD2. V lost 7 bases to trimming and J lost 4 bases; unmatched junction nucleotides: 8. Germline CDR1 and CDR2: MNHEY and SMNVEV (reference sequence). This CDR3 is 14 amino acids long. CDR3 coding DNA: TGTGCCAGCAAAGTGACTAGCGGAGGGTACGAGCAGTACTTC. As protein: CASKVTSGGYEQYF.

This clonotype was detected a few times. The CDR3 here is CASSPGTGEYGYTF. In nucleotides, the CDR3 is TGCGCCAGCAGCCCAGGGACAGGGGAATATGGCTACACCTTC. V usage is TRBV4-1 and J usage is TRBJ1-2, with 10 bases that match TRBD1. The CDR3 runs 14 residues. V trimming: 4 bases; J trimming: 5 bases; junction bases outside the gene matches: 4. Per germline, CDR1 MGHRA and CDR2 YSYEKL.

This clonotype turned up a few times. This rearrangement joins TRBV19 to TRBJ2-1; either TRBD1 or TRBD2 may supply D (5 bases each). This CDR3 spans 13 amino acids. V shed 10 bases and J shed 9 bases, with 19 bases lying between them. The V gene's germline CDR1 is LNHDA and CDR2 SQIVND (reference sequence). CDR3 nucleotide sequence: TGTGCCACCGCCGGGACGAGTTGGGGTGAGCAGTTCTTC. It yields the protein CATAGTSWGEQFF.

This chain links TRBV19 with TRBJ2-3; weak D call: TRBD2 (5 bases). Deletions cut 11 bases from V and 4 bases from J, with 19 bases between. The V gene's germline CDR1 is LNHDA and CDR2 SQIVND (reference sequence). The CDR3 is 14 residues long. CDR3 bases: TGTGCCTCCTCAGGCCGGGGATACTCAGATACGCAGTATTTT. This codes for CASSGRGYSDTQYF. Filled out from reference TRBV19 and TRBJ2-3, the complete variable domain reads DGGITQSPKYLFRKEGQNVTLSCEQNLNHDAMYWYRQDPGQGLRLIYYSQIVNDFQKGDIAEGYSVSREKKESFPLTVTSAQKNPTAFYLCASSGRGYSDTQYFGPGTRLTVL.

This chain joins TRBV3-1 and TRBJ1-2; D remains ambiguous. Trimming stripped 2 bases from V and 8 bases from J, with 6 bases between. Germline values: CDR1 LGHDT, CDR2 YNNKEL (reference sequence). The CDR3 extends over 11 amino acids. CDR3 in DNA: TGTGCCAGCAGCCAAAGTGAAGGCTACACCTTC. It encodes CASSQSEGYTF.

This clonotype was seen more than once but under ten times. The V gene is TRBV4-3, the J gene TRBJ1-2; D gene ambiguous. Germline assignment: CDR1 LGHNA and CDR2 YSLEER. Trimming stripped 0 bases from V and 3 bases from J, with 8 bases between. This CDR3 spans 14 amino acids. The chain's CDR3 is CASSQDRSYYGYTF. In nucleotides, the CDR3 is TGCGCCAGCAGCCAAGATCGGTCGTACTATGGCTACACCTTC.

This clonotype has a count of ten or more. V gene TRBV7-9 combines with J gene TRBJ1-2, with D unresolved. Germline V gene lookup returns CDR1 SEHNR and CDR2 FQNEAQ (reference sequence). V lost 3 bases, J lost 0 bases, and 8 bases lay in between. The CDR3 length is 14 residues. The CDR3 is CASSFPGANYGYTF. CDR3 in DNA: TGTGCCAGCAGCTTTCCGGGAGCTAACTATGGCTACACCTTC.

J is TRBJ1-5 and V is TRBV9; the D is unclear. The CDR3 covers 14 residues. The ends were cut back, 0 bases at V and 6 bases at J, with 10 bases in the middle. Germline CDR1 reads SGDLS; CDR2 reads YYNGEE. The CDR3 protein is CASSVGPATQPQHF. CDR3 DNA sequence: TGTGCCAGCAGCGTAGGACCCGCCACTCAGCCCCAGCATTTT.

This clonotype has a handful of counts. The V gene is TRBV12-5, the J gene TRBJ2-7; D is possibly TRBD2 (6 bases). The CDR3 is 17 residues long. Germline V gives CDR1 LGHNT, CDR2 FRNRAP. Trimming pared 0 bases from V and 0 bases from J, leaving 15 bases between. CDR3 sequence (DNA): TGTGCTAGTGGTTTGGTACCTGGGGGGTTTAGCTCCTACGAGCAGTACTTC. Translated, it gives CASGLVPGGFSSYEQYF.